These T cell receptor beta chains were read from a single sample in a study of cytomegalovirus exposure and HLA in healthy donors. Assay used: immunoSEQ multiplex PCR; TCRdb lists only in-frame clones, some missing. The sample records 150,000 or so clones, roughly 80% being singletons. The sample consisted of PBMCs. The receptor set was obtained from a man aged 50 to 59 in good health and CMV-seropositive. Both conserved end residues are part of each CDR3. The D gene is left open where the match is weak. Clone size is not always given. Where it is, it says once, few, many or a class for expanded clones.

v_gene,j_gene,len,d_gene,abundance,CDR3nt,CDR3aa
TRBV6-5,TRBJ2-7,16,-,-,TGTGCCAGCAGTTACACGGGACTCACCCGGTATCACGAGCAGTACTTC,CASSYTGLTRYHEQYF
TRBV7-2,TRBJ2-4,16,-,-,TGTGCCAGCAGCTTAGCGGCACAGGGCGCAACAAACATTCAGTACTTC,CASSLAAQGATNIQYF
TRBV5-4,TRBJ2-2,20,TRBD2,-,TGTGCCAGCAGCTTCCCAACAGGTGGGCGGGAGGTAGCGAACACCGGGGAGCTGTTTTTT,CASSFPTGGREVANTGELFF
TRBV5-1,TRBJ1-5,15,-,-,TGCGCCAGCAGCCCCACAGGGTCTGGCAATCAGCCCCAGCATTTT,CASSPTGSGNQPQHF
TRBV28,TRBJ1-5,13,-,-,TGTGCCAGCAGCAGGGAAGGCAATCAGCCCCAGCATTTT,CASSREGNQPQHF
TRBV11-2,TRBJ2-3,15,-,-,TGTGCCAGCAGCTTAGGAGGACAGAGCACAGATACGCAGTATTTT,CASSLGGQSTDTQYF
TRBV7-6,TRBJ2-2,15,TRBD1,-,TGTGCCAGCAGCCAAGGGGGCCCGAACACCGGGGAGCTGTTTTTT,CASSQGGPNTGELFF
TRBV6-5,TRBJ2-2,15,TRBD1,-,TGTGCCAGCAGTTACGACAGGGGGCGAACCGGGGAGCTGTTTTTT,CASSYDRGRTGELFF
TRBV5-1,TRBJ2-5,13,TRBD1,-,TGCGCCAGCAGCGTGGACAGGGATGAGACCCAGTACTTC,CASSVDRDETQYF
TRBV18,TRBJ2-1,15,TRBD2,-,TGTGCCAGCTCACCCGGAGCGGGAACCTACAATGAGCAGTTCTTC,CASSPGAGTYNEQFF
TRBV15,TRBJ2-5,16,-,once,TGTGCCACCAGTCCTCGACAGGCGATGGGCAGAGAGACCCAGTACTTC,CATSPRQAMGRETQYF
TRBV28,TRBJ2-5,13,-,-,TGTGCCAGCAAAGACGCGGGAAGGGAGACCCAGTACTTC,CASKDAGRETQYF
TRBV2,TRBJ2-1,12,-,-,TGTGCCAGCAGACTAGTGAGGTATGAGCAGTTCTTC,CASRLVRYEQFF
TRBV5-1,TRBJ2-7,15,-,-,TGCGCCAGCAGCTTCGGGGACAGCGGGCCCTACGAGCAGTACTTC,CASSFGDSGPYEQYF
TRBV15,TRBJ1-2,16,-,once,TGTGCCACCAGCAGACTTTTGGCTACTGGTTTGGAGGGCTACACCTTC,CATSRLLATGLEGYTF
TRBV6-1,TRBJ1-6,15,TRBD1,-,TGTGCCAGCAGTGAATCTGGACAGGGGGCTTCACCCCTCCACTTT,CASSESGQGASPLHF
TRBV30,TRBJ1-5,15,-,once,TGTGCCTGGAGAGGAGGGTTTGGCAGCAATCAGCCCCAGCATTTT,CAWRGGFGSNQPQHF
TRBV14,TRBJ2-1,18,TRBD2,-,TGTGCCAGCAGCCTACGGGGACTAGCGGGAGCAGGAAACAATGAGCAGTTCTTC,CASSLRGLAGAGNNEQFF
TRBV11-2,TRBJ2-3,15,TRBD2,-,TGTGCCAGCACCCCCGGGGGGACTAGCACAGATACGCAGTATTTT,CASTPGGTSTDTQYF
TRBV6-5,TRBJ2-7,13,TRBD2,few,TGTGCCAGCAGCCATGGGACTAGCGGGTTCCCGGCATTC,CASSHGTSGFPAF
TRBV7-9,TRBJ1-2,17,TRBD1,-,TGTGCCAGCAGCTCACCACCCGGACAGGCGCTTAACTATGGCTACACCTTC,CASSSPPGQALNYGYTF
TRBV2,TRBJ2-7,15,TRBD2,once,TGTGCCAGCAGTGAAGGACCCGGGAGGGTGGGCGAGCAGTACTTC,CASSEGPGRVGEQYF
TRBV6-4,TRBJ2-1,15,-,-,TGTGCCAGCAGTGTCTCACCAGCCGGGGGTAATGAGCAGTTCTTC,CASSVSPAGGNEQFF